This TCR beta chain was found in a study of shared clonotypes between healthy human individuals (TCRdb year 2020). As for the study more broadly: The cohort included three men and a couple of women between 18 and 49 years of age. For each donor, CD4 naive and CD4 memory were each run on three plates, CD8 naive on two plates, and CD8 memory on one plate. To estimate repertoire size and how much clonotypes are shared between individuals, the study performed deep sequencing of blood TCR repertoires from a few healthy adults. To increase sequencing depth and limit assay-specific biases, TCR repertoire library preparation and sequencing were carried out by different laboratories using diverse techniques. Each donor's leukapheresis produced roughly between roughly 0.85 and 9.5 billion PBMCs. On the study overall, not on this receptor specifically: Pairwise subsampling led to the expectation that sequencing depth would affect the degree of clonotype sharing among donors. Sampling was limited to blood, and TCR repertoires in tissue likely differ from TCR repertoires in blood. Naive subsets generally had larger estimated clonotype richness than memory subsets did. Across four donors, approximately 5% of naive CD4, roughly 3.5% of naive CD8, around 2.1% of memory CD4, and under 0.45% of memory CD8 clonotypes were shared. Because the study included a small number of donors, the genetic and exposure-history diversity represented was limited. Incomplete sequencing was indicated by rarefaction of sorted-subset datasets, despite the large sequencing depth. Compared with non-shared clonotypes, the clonotypes found in all four sorted-subset donors had higher generation probabilities.

Per the germline V gene (reference sequence), SEHNR is the CDR1 and FQNEAQ is the CDR2. The CDR3, from cysteine to phenylalanine, totals 16 residues. Only the CDR3 DNA is retained, 48 bases long and in frame from the first base. Clipping removes 5 bases from V and 4 bases from J, with 7 as the unmatched junction base count. This clone showed up just once. It lacks a known antigen. Per-nucleotide qualities are absent, and no much larger clonotype sits a single base away. CD8 naive samples consisted of CD45RO-negative cells that were positively selected for CCR7, yielding a CD45RA+CCR7+ population without TemRA cells. Donors were healthy HIV-negative adults with no recently reported acute infections or vaccinations. All donors were Caucasian adults living in Nashville, Tennessee, USA. After blood collection by leukapheresis, PBMCs were isolated using Ficoll-Histopaque density gradient centrifugation and then cryopreserved in the vapor phase of liquid nitrogen. Purity and quantity of every magnetically sorted T cell population were checked by analytical flow cytometry. Genomic DNA was isolated from each sorted fraction and quantified by UV absorbance on a Nanodrop 2000c.

Using the deep immunoSEQ assay, TCR CDR3 regions were amplified from genomic DNA by multiplex PCR. Extracted genomic DNA from each cell subset was distributed evenly across all wells of several immunoSEQ 96-well plates, and each plate was treated as a replicate. Each replicate PCR for sorted subsets received about 180 ng genomic DNA, equal to roughly 30,000 T cell genomes. Purified libraries were quantified with a Qubit 3.0 fluorometer, sized on a Bioanalyzer 2100, and re-quantified with the KAPA Library Quantification kit. Every immunoSEQ 96-well plate was sequenced on a dedicated single-read 150-cycle Illumina NextSeq 550 flow cell. Concerning the study's data processing: The immunoSEQ output contained only junctional sequences without quality scores, so filtering could not match that applied to full-length reads. To assign V/J genes and CDR3, sequences were annotated using PyIR, a Python wrapper for IgBLAST v1.9, with IMGT germline references. Any read was removed if the V/J assignment was weak (E-value above 1e-6), the CDR3 was missing, or the read contained stop codons, out-of-frame junctions, or ambiguous translated residues. V3J clonotypes were defined as sequences sharing the same inferred V gene, J gene, and CDR3 amino acid sequence. Percentage overlap between repertoires was calculated by dividing the number of shared unique clonotypes by the size of the smaller repertoire. Three approaches were used to assess repertoire richness: RTK rarefaction, the Chao1 estimator, and Recon v2.1 estimates of unobserved clonotypes. For all TCRbeta clonotypes obtained by the gDNA method from four donors, generation probabilities were computed with OLGA. Held by TCRdb, this immuneACCESS table contains in-frame sequences only and omits some clones. Under half of the omission traces to an unresolved V gene where checked; the cause of the rest is unknown. V, J and clone size are taken as reported in that table, and D and trimming were inferred from the DNA itself. This sample has about 2,200,000 clones in its table, and 85% to 95% of those were observed once. The ten most abundant clones make up 1.5% to 2% of the sample.

Sequenced input: naive CD8+ T cells from PBMCs. What this sample's cell subset or site label stands for: CD45RA+CCR7+. The sequence joins TRBV7-9 to TRBJ1-5; TRBD1 fits 11 bases in the junction. This clonotype was sampled from a man aged 18 to 29 in good health. Some clones in this sample may be carry-over from other donors' samples. In nucleotide form, the sequence is TGTGCCAGCAGCCCCGGGACAGGGGGTCTTAATCAGCCCCAGCATTTT. Protein translation: CASSPGTGGLNQPQHF.